This T cell receptor (beta chain) is drawn from a study of response to subunit inactivated influenza vaccine (dated by TCRdb to the late 2010s). For the study in its entirety: Deep quantitative profiling of the T cell receptor repertoire was used in the study to follow responses to a trivalent subunit inactivated influenza vaccine.

Regarding this clonotype: Its antigen remains unidentified. No base qualities exist here, and no much larger clone lies one base off it.

The germline V gene specifies SGHTA as CDR1 and FQGNSA as CDR2. V lost 3 bases and J lost 3 bases, and the count of bases not matched to a germline gene is 8. The CDR3, from cysteine to phenylalanine, totals 16 residues. CDR3 DNA is the only sequence kept; it has 48 bases, read in frame from the first base. Broader findings and caveats from the paper: It was suggested by the authors that each seasonal influenza vaccination may recruit only a limited number of new T cells.

The protocol used for the library was RT-PCR. TCRdb records Illumina HiSeq 2500 as the sequencer. TCRdb itself trimmed the public reads at Q25 with fastp, ran MiXCR and retained productive beta chains. Here each entry gathers all rows of one CDR3 protein and keeps the most common genes and DNA. This sample is represented by fewer than 600,000 distinct CDR3 sequences; around 7.7% of them were singletons. The ten largest clones represent 10% to 15% of the sample. The chain is encoded by TRBV7-2 joined to TRBJ1-5, and 7 bases in between align with TRBD1. The sequence came from a man between 50 and 75 years old who received an inactivated influenza vaccine. Donor details come from another sample of the same person, matched by shared clones. The sequencing used PBMCs from blood, collected around 25 months after vaccination. The sequenced DNA: TGTGCCAGCAGCTTTTTTGGACAGGCGCACAATCAGCCCCAGCATTTT. Translated, it gives CASSFFGQAHNQPQHF.